This T cell receptor beta chain was identified during a study of breast tumors, draining lymph nodes, adjacent tissues (dated by TCRdb to the mid-2010s). In terms of the full investigation: Breast cancer patients provided tumor, adjacent nontumor tissue and axillary lymph nodes, and the study compared the TCR beta repertoires across these three sources. The study was designed to assess the relationships and possible T-cell exchange between tumor, surrounding tissue and draining lymph node repertoires in human breast cancer.

The full study reports these points: Tumor and nontumor tissue repertoires were found to be significantly more similar in luminal-like than in basal-like breast cancer. The data were judged consistent with most tumor T cells deriving from the lymph node and then expanding within tumor tissue. Tumors showed preferential V and J gene usage, and their T-cell repertoire diversity fell below that of lymph nodes yet above that of nontumor tissue. The conclusion that tumor T cells originate in lymph nodes was framed as consistent with a hypothesis rather than directly demonstrated.

V and J are trimmed by 4 bases and 4 bases, and the gene matches miss 3 bases of the junction. Per the germline V gene (reference sequence), SGHNT is the CDR1 and YYREEE is the CDR2. Measured from the cysteine to the phenylalanine, the CDR3 is 14 residues long. Here the CDR3 DNA is all that survives: 42 bases in frame from base 1. The sequencer was an Illumina HiSeq 2000. TCR beta chain libraries were generated through multiplex PCR amplification. The amplified TCR beta chain products were analyzed by high-throughput sequencing. The raw public reads went through TCRdb reprocessing: fastp at Q25, MiXCR clone calling, in-frame beta chains kept. Rows are combined by CDR3 protein, so each entry shows the most common genes and DNA. Counted in this sample were some 150,000 distinct CDR3 sequences; about a fifth of them appeared once. 2.6% of the sample is held by the ten biggest clonotypes. This clonotype was seen ten or more times. Its antigen is still unknown. Within one base of it there is no much larger clone, and no base qualities were kept.

Lymph node samples came from the axillary draining lymph nodes of breast cancer patients. The V and J genes are TRBV5-4 and TRBJ2-1; 9 junctional bases match TRBD2. The sequencing sample was made of axillary lymph node tissue. This receptor was obtained from a female donor with breast cancer. Some clones in this sample may be carry-over from other donors' samples. The CDR3 in this case is CASSAGLAYNEQFF. The nucleotide sequence reads TGTGCCAGCAGCGCTGGACTAGCGTACAATGAGCAGTTCTTC.